This passage covers 5 T cell receptor beta chains from one sample sequenced in a study of cytomegalovirus exposure and HLA in healthy donors. PCR employed 60 Vbeta and 13 Jbeta primers. Repertoires were generated with immunoSEQ multiplex PCR, while TCRdb's copy carries only in-frame clones and drops some. The sample has 120,000 to 150,000 clones, over 70% seen once. The specimen was PBMCs. All receptors derive from a middle-aged woman in good health and CMV-seropositive.

The rearrangement joins TRBV5-6 to TRBJ2-1; 8 nucleotides agree with TRBD2. Trimming removed 3 bases from V and 7 bases from J; junction bases left unmatched: 12. The CDR3 is 16 residues long. CDR1 is SGHDT, CDR2 YYEEEE, per germline. The CDR3, as DNA: TGTGCCAGCAGCTCTCTCTTAGCGGGGATTATTAATGAGCAGTTCTTC. It yields the protein CASSSLLAGIINEQFF.

V and J are TRBV6-6 and TRBJ2-3; no definite D call. The V end was cut by 7 bases, the J end by 2 bases, with 10 bases between. CDR1 MNHNY and CDR2 SVGAGI come from the germline V gene (reference sequence). The CDR3 extends over 13 amino acids. The CDR3 DNA reads TGTGCCAGCAAGGAGTTGACCACAGATACGCAGTATTTT. It specifies CASKELTTDTQYF.

This chain connects TRBV7-9 to TRBJ2-5, with D possibly TRBD1 on 6 matching bases. Germline V gene data show CDR1 as SEHNR and CDR2 as FQNEAQ (reference sequence). CDR3 length equals 15 residues. V lost 4 bases, J lost 0 bases, and 12 bases lay in between. For the CDR3, the DNA is TGTGCCAGCAGCTCCTGGACAGTGTACCAAGAGACCCAGTACTTC. Translation: CASSSWTVYQETQYF.

The chain recombines TRBV6-1 with TRBJ1-1, with TRBD1 identical over 8 bases. V lost 6 bases, J lost 4 bases, and 4 bases stayed unmatched. Germline V CDR1 and CDR2: MNHNS, SASEGT. CDR3 length: 13 residues. This chain's CDR3 is CASSATGGTEAFF. The CDR3 DNA follows: TGTGCCAGCAGCGCCACAGGGGGCACTGAAGCTTTCTTT.

The chain links TRBV25-1 to TRBJ1-3, with 7 bases aligning to TRBD1. CDR3 length equals 16 residues. From germline, CDR1 is MGHDK and CDR2 SYGVNS. Trimming removed 1 base from V and 2 bases from J; junction bases left unmatched: 5. The CDR3 DNA reads as TGTGCCAGCAGTGAATCGGGGACAGCAGCTGGAAACACCATATATTTT. Its protein is CASSESGTAAGNTIYF.